These 32 T cell receptor beta chains share one sample of origin, sequenced in a study of cytomegalovirus exposure and HLA in healthy donors. It was with 60 Vbeta and 13 Jbeta primers that the PCR ran. Clones were sequenced by immunoSEQ multiplex PCR, and TCRdb holds only the in-frame ones, with some missing. The sample contains approximately 110,000 clones, approximately 70% of which appear only once. Sequencing was done on a sample of PBMCs. Receptor source: a man aged 25-45 years in good health and CMV-seronegative.

The chain recombines TRBV5-1 with TRBJ2-1, with 7 bases aligning to TRBD1. CDR1 and CDR2 (germline): SGHRS, YFSETQ. The CDR3 extends over 14 amino acids. V was clipped by 4 bases and J by 4 bases; unmatched bases: 5. In DNA, the CDR3 is TGCGCCAGCAGCGGGACAGACTTTTACAATGAGCAGTTCTTC. Amino acid sequence: CASSGTDFYNEQFF. Looking up the rest from reference TRBV5-1 and TRBJ2-1 gives the full variable domain: KAGVTQTPRYLIKTRGQQVTLSCSPISGHRSVSWYQQTPGQGLQFLFEYFSETQRNKGNFPGRFSGRQFSNSRSEMNVSTLELGDSALYLCASSGTDFYNEQFFGPGTRLTVL.

The V gene is TRBV2, the J gene TRBJ1-2, with TRBD1 matching 9 bases. This CDR3 has 14 amino acids. The V and J ends lost 6 bases and 8 bases, in that order; junction bases with no gene match: 10. The germline gives CDR1 SNHLY, CDR2 FYNNEI. The CDR3 reads CASRPGQGSSGYTF. The CDR3, as DNA: TGTGCCAGCAGGCCGGGACAGGGAAGTAGCGGCTACACCTTC. The whole variable domain, remainder taken from reference TRBV2 and TRBJ1-2, is EPEVTQTPSHQVTQMGQEVILRCVPISNHLYFYWYRQILGQKVEFLVSFYNNEISEKSEIFDDQFSVERPDGSNFTLKIRSTKLEDSAMYFCASRPGQGSSGYTFGSGTRLTVV.

This clone occurred once. In nucleotides, the CDR3 is TGTGCCAGTAGTATTATAGCGGGAGCAGATACGCAGTATTTT. Amino acid sequence: CASSIIAGADTQYF. The chain links TRBV19 to TRBJ2-3; 9 nucleotides match TRBD2. V shed 3 bases, J shed 4 bases, and the junction held 2 bases outside the gene matches. The CDR3 totals 14 residues. Germline values: CDR1 LNHDA, CDR2 SQIVND (reference sequence).

This clone has more than one count but fewer than ten. This sequence is one base from a far larger clone and is likely a read error. This chain joins TRBV5-1 and TRBJ2-1, with TRBD2 matching over 7 bases. With 0 bases clipped from V and 4 bases from J, the junction kept 7 bases outside the gene matches. Germline CDR1 and CDR2: SGHRS and YFSETQ. The CDR3 runs 16 residues. DNA of the CDR3: TGCGCCAGCAGCTTGGGCGGCGGGAGTGTATACAATGAGCAGTTCTTC. Amino acid sequence: CASSLGGGSVYNEQFF.

V and J are TRBV4-1 and TRBJ1-5; D possibly corresponds to TRBD1 (5 bases). Germline assignment: CDR1 MGHRA and CDR2 YSYEKL. The CDR3 is 16 amino acids. Trimming shortened V by 4 bases and J by 5 bases, and 18 bases separated the two germline ends. CDR3 coding DNA: TGCGCCAGCAGCCGCAACGCAGGGAAGTTGGATCAGCCCCAGCATTTT. Residues: CASSRNAGKLDQPQHF.

This clone was seen a few times. This sequence joins TRBV28 and TRBJ2-7; 8 bases align to TRBD1. Trimming took 4 bases from V and 1 from J; bases not matched to a gene: 12. The length of the CDR3 is 17 residues. Germline CDR1 reads MDHEN; CDR2 reads SYDVKM. Written as DNA, the CDR3 is TGTGCCAGCAGTTATTTGGACAGGGCCATCTATTCCTACGAGCAGTACTTC. As protein: CASSYLDRAIYSYEQYF. The whole variable domain, filled in from reference TRBV28 and TRBJ2-7, reads DVKVTQSSRYLVKRTGEKVFLECVQDMDHENMFWYRQDPGLGLRLIYFSYDVKMKEKGDIPEGYSVSREKKERFSLILESASTNQTSMYLCASSYLDRAIYSYEQYFGPGTRLTVT.

This clone was observed a few times. The J gene is TRBJ2-3, the V gene TRBV7-2; TRBD2 is a possible D gene (5 bases). Per germline, CDR1 SGHTA and CDR2 FQGNSA. CDR3 length: 13 residues. Trimming took off 8 bases at V and 1 base at J, with 10 bases between the two ends. The CDR3 loop reads CASQLGGTDTQYF. In nucleotides, the CDR3 is TGTGCCAGCCAACTAGGAGGCACAGATACGCAGTATTTT. The full variable domain, in which reference TRBV7-2 and TRBJ2-3 provide the parts outside the CDR3, is GAGVSQSPSNKVTEKGKDVELRCDPISGHTALYWYRQSLGQGLEFLIYFQGNSAPDKSGLPSDRFSAERTGGSVSTLTIQRTQQEDSAVYLCASQLGGTDTQYFGPGTRLTVL.

This clone was seen once. This chain connects TRBV5-6 to TRBJ2-1; 14 bases are shared with TRBD2. The junction had 17 bases not matched to a gene; V was cut back by 6 bases and J by 6 bases. The germline V gene has CDR1 SGHDT and CDR2 YYEEEE. The CDR3 covers 19 residues. CDR3 region: CASTPTGTSGSRYRNEQFF. CDR3 nucleotides: TGTGCCAGCACCCCGACCGGGACTAGCGGGAGTAGGTATCGCAATGAGCAGTTCTTC.

This clone was seen only a few times. The rearrangement links TRBV19 to TRBJ1-1; 8 bases are a match to TRBD1. The trim removed 7 bases at V and 2 bases at J, leaving 12 bases unmatched. Germline assignment: CDR1 LNHDA and CDR2 SQIVND (reference sequence). This CDR3 is built from 16 residues. The DNA for the CDR3 is TGTGCCAGTATGTCCCCCGCACAGGGGGGTAACACTGAAGCTTTCTTT. It encodes CASMSPAQGGNTEAFF.

The chain recombines TRBV18 with TRBJ1-1, with D perhaps matching TRBD1 (6 bases). Germline CDR1 KGHSH, CDR2 LQKENI. The ends were cut back, 4 bases at V and 1 base at J, with 22 bases in the middle. The CDR3 consists of 18 residues. CDR3 region: CASSQNDQQLRGNTEAFF. The CDR3 nucleotides read TGTGCCAGCTCACAAAACGATCAGCAACTCAGGGGGAACACTGAAGCTTTCTTT.

This clone was seen a few times. The chain recombines TRBV6-5 with TRBJ1-5; unclear D gene. CDR3 length: 16 residues. The germline V gene has CDR1 MNHEY and CDR2 SVGAGI. V lost 2 bases to trimming and J lost 0 bases, with 11 bases between them. The CDR3, as DNA: TGTGCCAGCAGTTACGATGGGCACCTTAGCAATCAGCCCCAGCATTTT. This encodes CASSYDGHLSNQPQHF.

This sequence joins TRBV29-1 and TRBJ1-3, with 7 bases that match TRBD1. V dropped 6 bases and J dropped 3; count of bases not matched to a gene: 5. CDR1 is SQVTM, CDR2 ANQGSEA, per germline. The CDR3 is made up of 13 amino acids. Here the CDR3 reads CSVDTGVGNTIYF. CDR3 in DNA: TGCAGCGTCGACACAGGGGTTGGAAACACCATATATTTT.

This chain links TRBV29-1 with TRBJ1-1; no definite D call. The CDR3 is made up of 14 amino acids. Trimming pared 4 bases from V and 0 bases from J, leaving 12 bases between. CDR1 is SQVTM, CDR2 ANQGSEA, per germline. DNA for the CDR3: TGCAGCGTTGGCAAACGGGTGATGAACACTGAAGCTTTCTTT. Protein: CSVGKRVMNTEAFF.

The chain couples TRBV9 to TRBJ1-5; D uncertain. V dropped 2 bases and J dropped 1 base, with 10 bases sitting between them. The CDR3 contains 15 residues. CDR1 and CDR2 (germline): SGDLS, YYNGEE. The CDR3 here is CASSVEGLSNQPQHF. For the CDR3, the DNA is TGTGCCAGCAGCGTTGAGGGTTTAAGCAATCAGCCCCAGCATTTT. Looking up the rest from reference TRBV9 and TRBJ1-5 gives the full variable domain: DSGVTQTPKHLITATGQRVTLRCSPRSGDLSVYWYQQSLDQGLQFLIQYYNGEERAKGNILERFSAQQFPDLHSELNLSSLELGDSALYFCASSVEGLSNQPQHFGDGTRLSIL.

CDR3 in amino acids: CASSQGRTSGRALETQYF. In DNA form, the CDR3 reads TGTGCCAGCAGCCAAGGGAGGACTAGCGGGAGGGCCTTGGAGACCCAGTACTTC. The chain links TRBV4-2 to TRBJ2-5; the match to TRBD2 covers 15 bases. The germline CDR1 and CDR2 sequences are LGHNA and YNFKEQ. J lost 5 bases, V lost 1 base, and 8 bases had no gene match. This CDR3 has 18 amino acids.

This chain connects TRBV5-1 to TRBJ2-3, with 12 nucleotides matching TRBD2. The trim removed 4 bases at V and 5 bases at J, leaving 2 bases unmatched. CDR1 is SGHRS and CDR2 is YFSETQ in the germline V gene. This CDR3 region has 14 residues. CDR3: CASSEGLAGDTQYF. The CDR3 nucleotides read TGCGCCAGCAGCGAGGGACTAGCGGGAGATACGCAGTATTTT.

The chain combines TRBV18 with TRBJ2-6; 9 bases align to TRBD1. V was clipped by 6 bases and J by 2 bases; unmatched bases: 8. Germline values: CDR1 KGHSH, CDR2 LQKENI. This CDR3 contains 17 residues. CDR3 amino acids: CASSPGTGRTGANVLTF. As DNA, the CDR3 is TGTGCCAGCTCCCCAGGGACAGGGCGAACTGGGGCCAACGTCCTGACTTTC.

This clone was seen a few times. The chain carries TRBV4-2 and TRBJ1-1, with D tentatively TRBD1 (6 bases). In germline, CDR1 is LGHNA, CDR2 YNFKEQ. The CDR3 runs 24 residues. The V gene lost 2 bases and the J gene lost 0 bases, with 37 bases spanning the gap. CDR3 sequence reads: CASSQRLSQKSTGRLQGMNTEAFF. CDR3 DNA: TGTGCCAGCAGCCAAAGGCTTTCCCAAAAATCGACAGGCCGCCTACAGGGAATGAACACTGAAGCTTTCTTT.

This chain connects TRBV18 to TRBJ2-5, with 9 nucleotides matching TRBD1. The CDR3 spans 15 residues. Per germline, CDR1 KGHSH and CDR2 LQKENI. The trim removed 0 bases at V and 1 base at J, leaving 0 bases unmatched. Here the CDR3 reads CASSPPDRGQETQYF. In DNA form, the CDR3 reads TGTGCCAGCTCACCACCGGACAGGGGCCAAGAGACCCAGTACTTC.

The V gene is TRBV15, the J gene TRBJ1-6; D not resolved. This CDR3 comprises 15 residues. V was cut by 0 bases and J by 9 bases, with 12 bases left in between. CDR1 and CDR2 from the germline V gene are LNHNV and YYDKDF (reference sequence). CDR3 protein: CATSRDRMEGSPLHF. The CDR3 DNA is TGTGCCACCAGCAGAGATCGCATGGAGGGTTCACCCCTCCACTTT.

This chain joins TRBV11-2 and TRBJ2-5, with 11 bases fitting TRBD2. The V gene end was trimmed by 1 base and the J gene end by 5 bases; junction bases not matched to a gene: 6. The CDR3 is 16 residues long. Germline CDR1 and CDR2: SGHAT and FQNNGV. The CDR3, as DNA: TGTGCCAGCAGCTTAGGTTTAGCGGGAGGGCCGGAGACCCAGTACTTC. Translating it yields CASSLGLAGGPETQYF.

In this sample, this clone turned up a few times. The V gene is TRBV4-1, the J gene TRBJ2-7; the match to TRBD2 covers 13 bases. The CDR3 is 19 residues long. From germline, CDR1 is MGHRA and CDR2 YSYEKL. Trimming at V came to 1 base and at J to 0 bases, leaving 9 bases not matched to a gene. Written as DNA, the CDR3 is TGCGCCAGCAGCCAAGGTCCCGGGACTAGCGGGACTAGCTCCTACGAGCAGTACTTC. Translation: CASSQGPGTSGTSSYEQYF.

This sequence joins TRBV30 and TRBJ1-3, with no clear D. Trimming stripped 1 base from V and 4 bases from J, with 8 bases between. CDR1 is GTSNPN, CDR2 SVGIG, per germline (reference sequence). The CDR3 spans 13 residues. Written as DNA, the CDR3 is TGTGCCTGGAGTGGGGTAGCAGGAAACACCATATATTTT. This translates into CAWSGVAGNTIYF.

V gene TRBV19 combines with J gene TRBJ2-3, with TRBD2 as a possible D gene (6 bases). Germline V gives CDR1 LNHDA, CDR2 SQIVND (reference sequence). The CDR3 extends over 14 amino acids. V was cut by 3 bases and J by 4 bases, with 11 bases left in between. The CDR3 nucleotides read TGTGCCAGTAGTATCCCGGGGGTGGCAGATACGCAGTATTTT. Protein: CASSIPGVADTQYF.

The chain couples TRBV30 to TRBJ1-4, with TRBD1 as a possible D gene (5 bases). V shed 3 bases and J shed 8 bases, with 16 bases lying between them. The CDR3 sequence is 14 residues long. Germline V gives CDR1 GTSNPN, CDR2 SVGIG (reference sequence). The CDR3 is CAWRRGPPREKLFF. The CDR3 DNA reads as TGTGCCTGGAGGCGGGGACCCCCCCGAGAAAAACTGTTTTTT.

In its sample, this clone was seen a few times. The chain recombines TRBV2 with TRBJ2-5; 13 bases fit TRBD2. CDR3 length: 18 residues. Germline CDR1 SNHLY, CDR2 FYNNEI. Trimming at V came to 10 bases and at J to 5 bases, leaving 19 bases not matched to a gene. The CDR3 region has the DNA TGTGCCACCTCAACTAGCGGGAGGGCTATGGTAAACGGGGAGACCCAGTACTTC. It specifies CATSTSGRAMVNGETQYF.

V usage is TRBV29-1 and J usage is TRBJ1-2; possibly TRBD1 for D (5 bases). V lost 1 base and J 10 bases, leaving 13 bases between the germline ends. The V gene's germline CDR1 is SQVTM and CDR2 ANQGSEA. This CDR3 region has 12 residues. CDR3: CSVEGRGYTYTF. Written as DNA, the CDR3 is TGCAGCGTTGAAGGAAGGGGATACACCTACACCTTC.

The chain links TRBV28 to TRBJ2-7, with D possibly TRBD1 on 6 matching bases. V was cut by 7 bases and J by 2 bases, with 15 bases left in between. The germline V gene has CDR1 MDHEN and CDR2 SYDVKM. The length of the CDR3 is 14 residues. CDR3 sequence (DNA): TGTGCCAGCAAGCGCTACAGGGAAGCCTACGAGCAGTACTTC. Encoded protein: CASKRYREAYEQYF.

This clone was detected only once. V and J are TRBV7-9 and TRBJ2-1; D gene unclear. Deletions cut 2 bases from V and 3 bases from J, with 11 bases between. CDR1 is SEHNR, CDR2 FQNEAQ, per germline (reference sequence). CDR3 length: 15 residues. CDR3 DNA: TGTGCCAGCAGCTTAAAGCTAGGCGACTACAATGAGCAGTTCTTC. Encoded protein: CASSLKLGDYNEQFF.

This clone was picked up a small number of times. The CDR3 protein is CASSPLNKGQGGTEAFF. CDR3 bases: TGTGCCAGCTCACCACTCAATAAAGGACAGGGAGGTACTGAAGCTTTCTTT. The V call is TRBV18, the J call TRBJ1-1; 8 bases are shared with TRBD1. In germline, CDR1 is KGHSH, CDR2 LQKENI. The V gene end was trimmed by 1 base and the J gene end by 5 bases; junction bases not matched to a gene: 12. This CDR3 spans 17 amino acids.

The genes are TRBV27 and TRBJ2-1; 9 nucleotides agree with TRBD1. CDR1 and CDR2 from the germline V gene are MNHEY and SMNVEV (reference sequence). V shed 4 bases, J shed 5 bases, and the junction held 15 bases outside the gene matches. The CDR3 length is 18 residues. The CDR3 sequence is CASSSPMGGTGRNNEQFF. CDR3 sequence (DNA): TGTGCCAGCAGTTCTCCGATGGGGGGGACAGGGCGCAACAATGAGCAGTTCTTC.

This clone was seen only a few times. The chain carries TRBV19 and TRBJ1-2; unclear D gene. The CDR3 contains 15 residues. V gave up 6 bases and J gave up 4 bases, with 18 bases separating them. Germline V gene lookup returns CDR1 LNHDA and CDR2 SQIVND (reference sequence). Here the CDR3 reads CASRPRGGALYGYTF. The CDR3 DNA sequence: TGTGCCAGTAGGCCCCGGGGAGGCGCTCTCTATGGCTACACCTTC.